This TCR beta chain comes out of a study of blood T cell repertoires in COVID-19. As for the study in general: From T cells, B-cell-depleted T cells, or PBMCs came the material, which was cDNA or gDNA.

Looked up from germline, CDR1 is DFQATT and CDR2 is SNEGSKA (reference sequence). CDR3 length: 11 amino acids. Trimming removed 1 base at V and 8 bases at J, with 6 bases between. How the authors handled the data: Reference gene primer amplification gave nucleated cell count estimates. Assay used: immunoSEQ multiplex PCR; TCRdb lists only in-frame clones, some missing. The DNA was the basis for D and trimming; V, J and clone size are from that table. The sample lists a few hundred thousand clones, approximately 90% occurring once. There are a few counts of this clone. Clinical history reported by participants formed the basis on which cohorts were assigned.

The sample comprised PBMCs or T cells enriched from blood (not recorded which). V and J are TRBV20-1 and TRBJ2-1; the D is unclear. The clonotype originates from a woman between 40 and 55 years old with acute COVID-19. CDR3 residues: CSARGRYEQFF. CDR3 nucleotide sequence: TGCAGTGCTAGAGGGCGGTATGAGCAGTTCTTC.